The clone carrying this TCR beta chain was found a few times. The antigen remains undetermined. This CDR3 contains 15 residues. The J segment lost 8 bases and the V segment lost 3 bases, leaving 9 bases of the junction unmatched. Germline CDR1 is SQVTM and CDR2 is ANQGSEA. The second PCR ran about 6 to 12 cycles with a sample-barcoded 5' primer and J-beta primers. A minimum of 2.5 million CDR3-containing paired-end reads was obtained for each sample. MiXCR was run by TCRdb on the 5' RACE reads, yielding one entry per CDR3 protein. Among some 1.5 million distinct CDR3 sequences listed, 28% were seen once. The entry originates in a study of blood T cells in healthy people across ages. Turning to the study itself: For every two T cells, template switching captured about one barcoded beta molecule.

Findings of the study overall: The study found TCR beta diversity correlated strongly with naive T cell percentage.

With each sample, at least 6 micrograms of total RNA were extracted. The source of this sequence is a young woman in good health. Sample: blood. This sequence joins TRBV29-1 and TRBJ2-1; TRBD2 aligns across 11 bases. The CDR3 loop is CSVDRASGRLDEQFF. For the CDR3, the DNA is TGCAGCGTTGATAGGGCTAGCGGGAGGTTGGATGAGCAGTTCTTC.